Sequencing of this T cell receptor beta chain was carried out in a study of CD8 T cells in Susac syndrome. Reverse transcription of roughly 0.45 to 1 ug RNA was performed with random hexamers. The immunoSEQ assay covered 54 Vbeta and 13 Jbeta segments for CDR3. TCRdb independently ran MiXCR on the immunoSEQ multiplex PCR reads; one entry per CDR3 protein. The sample carries 200,000 or so distinct CDR3 sequences, around 96% recorded once. After removal of 2 bases from V and 16 bases from J, the junction contained 3 bases not matched to a gene. Germline V lookup: CDR1 SGHDT, CDR2 YYEEEE. This CDR3 region has 10 residues. Sequencing targeted TCR beta in T cells from blood (CD8+ and CD4+).

This sequence originates from a human donor with multiple sclerosis. The chain combines TRBV5-6 with TRBJ2-4; TRBD1 agrees at 7 bases. Input material: CD4+ T cells from PBMCs. The DNA of the CDR3 is TGTGCCAGCAGCTTTGGACAGGAATACTTC. Its translation: CASSFGQEYF.